Listed here are 18 T cell receptor beta chains from one sample, sequenced in a study of CD8 T cells in Susac syndrome. An amount of RNA that ranged from roughly 0.45 to 1 ug was reverse transcribed with random hexamers. MiXCR, applied by TCRdb to the immunoSEQ multiplex PCR reads, yields one record per CDR3 protein. The repertoire holds about 140,000 distinct CDR3 sequences, with 85% to 95% as singletons. The sample comprised CD4+ T cells from PBMCs. Every receptor here comes from a human donor with Susac syndrome.

As concerns this clonotype: One end of the junction varies from germline; a read error may be responsible. The chain joins TRBV30 to TRBJ2-1; D is undetermined. The CDR3 consists of 12 residues. The germline V gene encodes CDR1 GTSNPN and CDR2 SVGIG (reference sequence). CDR3: CAWSPSSNEQFF. The CDR3 nucleotides are TGTGCCTGGAGTCCTTCCTCCAATGAGCAGTTCTTC.

The chain is built from TRBV7-2 and TRBJ2-1; 12 bases are shared with TRBD2. The junction had 6 bases not matched to a gene; V was cut back by 6 bases and J by 6 bases. The CDR3 runs 15 residues. Germline CDR1 and CDR2: SGHTA and FQGNSA. The CDR3 here is CASRRLAGVSNEQFF. The CDR3 bases are TGTGCCAGCAGACGACTAGCGGGAGTTAGCAATGAGCAGTTCTTC. Combining the CDR3 with reference TRBV7-2 and TRBJ2-1 gives the whole variable domain GAGVSQSPSNKVTEKGKDVELRCDPISGHTALYWYRQSLGQGLEFLIYFQGNSAPDKSGLPSDRFSAERTGGSVSTLTIQRTQQEDSAVYLCASRRLAGVSNEQFFGPGTRLTVL.

V and J are TRBV30 and TRBJ1-1; 8 bases match TRBD1. J lost 12 bases, V lost 3 bases, and 9 bases had no gene match. The V gene's germline CDR1 is GTSNPN and CDR2 SVGIG (reference sequence). The CDR3 spans 12 residues. CDR3 amino acids: CAWSPGTGGPFF. DNA of the CDR3: TGTGCCTGGAGCCCGGGGACAGGCGGGCCTTTCTTT.

V is TRBV4-1 and J is TRBJ2-1; weak D call: TRBD2 (6 bases). The CDR3 runs 14 residues. The germline V and J ends were trimmed by 3 bases and 4 bases, with 10 bases remaining between them. In germline, CDR1 is MGHRA, CDR2 YSYEKL. The CDR3 region has the DNA TGCGCCAGCAGCCAGGACGGAGGGTACAATGAGCAGTTCTTC. This gives the protein CASSQDGGYNEQFF.

This chain connects TRBV2 to TRBJ2-7, with 9 bases matching TRBD1. J gave up 6 bases and V 4 bases, and 4 bases lay outside the gene matches. Germline CDR1 reads SNHLY; CDR2 reads FYNNEI. The CDR3 consists of 13 residues. CDR3 region: CASSGDRAREQYF. The CDR3, as DNA: TGTGCCAGCAGTGGGGACAGGGCGCGCGAGCAGTACTTC.

This clonotype was recorded once. This chain links TRBV30 with TRBJ2-7, with D perhaps TRBD1 (6 bases). CDR3 size: 14 residues. From germline, CDR1 is GTSNPN and CDR2 SVGIG (reference sequence). V was cut by 0 bases and J by 6 bases, with 15 bases left in between. The CDR3 region is CAWSVGALPVEQYF. As DNA, the CDR3 is TGTGCCTGGAGTGTGGGGGCCCTGCCCGTCGAGCAGTACTTC.

The chain uses TRBV7-2 and TRBJ2-3; possibly TRBD1 or TRBD2 for D (5 bases each). The V gene lost 5 bases and the J gene lost 6 bases, with 12 bases spanning the gap. The CDR3 has 13 amino acids. From germline, CDR1 is SGHTA and CDR2 FQGNSA. CDR3 nucleotides: TGTGCCAGCAGCCCGGGGCCACCGGATACGCAGTATTTT. Translating gives CASSPGPPDTQYF.

The rearrangement joins TRBV20-1 to TRBJ2-7; D may be TRBD2 (6 bases). The germline V gene encodes CDR1 DFQATT and CDR2 SNEGSKA (reference sequence). This CDR3 contains 16 residues. V gave up 0 bases and J gave up 0 bases, with 15 bases separating them. DNA of the CDR3: TGCAGTGCTAGAGATTTCTCGCGGGGCGTCTCCTACGAGCAGTACTTC. Its translation is CSARDFSRGVSYEQYF.

V usage is TRBV10-3 and J usage is TRBJ2-7; D is perhaps TRBD1 or TRBD2 (5 bases each). This CDR3 is built from 14 residues. V dropped 2 bases and J dropped 7 bases, with 15 bases sitting between them. The V gene's germline CDR1 is ENHRY and CDR2 SYGVKD. The CDR3 region has the DNA TGTGCCATCAGTGAGAGGGGTCTTCCGGGGGAGCAGTACTTC. It yields the protein CAISERGLPGEQYF.

The CDR3 sequence is CSARTENTEAFF. CDR3 sequence (DNA): TGCAGTGCTAGGACAGAGAACACTGAAGCTTTCTTT. J is TRBJ1-1 and V is TRBV20-1, with TRBD1 as a possible D gene (5 bases). Germline V lookup: CDR1 DFQATT, CDR2 SNEGSKA (reference sequence). The CDR3 has 12 residues. The ends were cut back, 3 bases at V and 1 base at J, with 6 bases in the middle.

This chain joins TRBV28 and TRBJ1-2, with D uncertain. V lost 6 bases and J lost 0, with 14 bases in between. CDR3 length: 15 amino acids. In germline, CDR1 is MDHEN, CDR2 SYDVKM. The CDR3 region has the DNA TGTGCCAGCAGGCCCCGGACCGTAGCTAACTATGGCTACACCTTC. Protein: CASRPRTVANYGYTF.

The J gene is TRBJ1-2, the V gene TRBV28; 10 bases agree with TRBD1. Looked up from germline, CDR1 is MDHEN and CDR2 is SYDVKM. After removal of 7 bases from V and 4 bases from J, the junction contained 6 bases not matched to a gene. This CDR3 has 14 amino acids. The CDR3 sequence: CASTSGQGSYGYTF. The DNA of the CDR3 is TGTGCCAGCACCTCGGGACAGGGGAGCTATGGCTACACCTTC.

The gene calls are TRBV5-1 and TRBJ1-3; 8 bases fit TRBD1. CDR3 length: 16 amino acids. Germline V gives CDR1 SGHRS, CDR2 YFSETQ. V shed 6 bases and J 2 bases; nucleotides not matched to a gene: 10. CDR3 in DNA: TGCGCCAGCACTATGTTAGGACAGGGTACTGGAAACACCATATATTTT. Its protein product is CASTMLGQGTGNTIYF.

The genes are TRBV23-1 and TRBJ2-7; TRBD1 might be the D (5 bases). TRBV23-1 falls under the ORF class, with uncertain function. V lost 4 bases and J 3 bases, leaving 19 bases between the germline ends. The CDR3 spans 16 residues. CDR3 in amino acids: CASSPGRAKVYYEQYF. The DNA of the CDR3 is TGCGCCAGCAGTCCGGGCAGGGCCAAGGTCTACTACGAGCAGTACTTC.

The chain employs TRBV20-1 and TRBJ2-1; 12 bases line up with TRBD2. Per germline, CDR1 DFQATT and CDR2 SNEGSKA (reference sequence). The CDR3 is 13 residues long. The CDR3: CGGRTSGNNEQFF. Written as DNA, the CDR3 is TGCGGAGGGAGGACTAGCGGGAACAATGAGCAGTTCTTC.

This clonotype was found once. The chain combines TRBV3-1 with TRBJ1-2, with D tentatively TRBD1 (5 bases). Trimming shortened V by 4 bases and J by 8 bases, and 8 bases separated the two germline ends. The CDR3 is 11 amino acids. Germline CDR1 and CDR2: LGHDT and YNNKEL (reference sequence). The DNA for the CDR3 is TGTGCCAGCAGCCCAGGGTTCGGCTACACCTTC. This gives the protein CASSPGFGYTF. Full variable domain (missing parts from reference TRBV3-1 and TRBJ1-2): DTAVSQTPKYLVTQMGNDKSIKCEQNLGHDTMYWYKQDSKKFLKIMFSYNNKELIINETVPNRFSPKSPDKAHLNLHINSLELGDSAVYFCASSPGFGYTFGSGTRLTVV.

The chain joins TRBV9 to TRBJ1-2, with D possibly matching TRBD1 (5 bases). The germline CDR1 and CDR2 sequences are SGDLS and YYNGEE. This CDR3 region has 17 residues. The V end was cut by 2 bases, the J end by 7 bases, with 24 bases between. CDR3: CASSVQPPGQGLSGYTF. The DNA of the CDR3 is TGTGCCAGCAGCGTCCAACCACCGGGGCAGGGTCTTAGTGGCTACACCTTC.

The chain has TRBV14 and TRBJ1-1, with D uncertain. Per the germline V gene, CDR1 is SGHDN and CDR2 is FVKESK. The CDR3 spans 13 residues. Trimming took 3 bases from V and 0 from J, leaving 5 bases between them. The CDR3 DNA follows: TGTGCCAGCAGCCAGTACATGAACACTGAAGCTTTCTTT. It translates to CASSQYMNTEAFF.